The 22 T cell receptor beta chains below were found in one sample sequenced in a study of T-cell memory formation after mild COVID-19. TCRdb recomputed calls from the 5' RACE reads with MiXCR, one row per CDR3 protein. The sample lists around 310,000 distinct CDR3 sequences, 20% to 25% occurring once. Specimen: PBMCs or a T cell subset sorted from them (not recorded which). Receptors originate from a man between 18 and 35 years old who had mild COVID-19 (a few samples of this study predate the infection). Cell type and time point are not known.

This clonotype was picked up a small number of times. CDR3 sequence reads: CASSPRQGYTEAFF. Here the CDR3 DNA reads TGTGCCAGCAGCCCTCGACAGGGATACACTGAAGCTTTCTTT. V and J are TRBV7-2 and TRBJ1-1, with 7 bases matching TRBD1. This CDR3 region has 14 residues. J lost 3 bases, V lost 5 bases, and 6 bases had no gene match. Germline values: CDR1 SGHTA, CDR2 FQGNSA.

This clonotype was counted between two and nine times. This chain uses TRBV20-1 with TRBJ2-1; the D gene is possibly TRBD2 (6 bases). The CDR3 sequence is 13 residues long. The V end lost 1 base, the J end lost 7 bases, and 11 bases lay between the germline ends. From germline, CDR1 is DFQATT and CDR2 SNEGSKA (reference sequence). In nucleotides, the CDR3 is TGCAGTGCTAGAGCGTCTGGGGGGAATGAGCAGTTCTTC. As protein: CSARASGGNEQFF.

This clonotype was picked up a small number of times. The CDR3 loop reads CASSRSERGPKETQYF. The CDR3 DNA reads as TGTGCCAGCAGCCGCAGCGAGCGGGGTCCGAAAGAGACCCAGTACTTC. The chain carries TRBV4-2 and TRBJ2-5; 7 bases are shared with TRBD2. CDR1 and CDR2 from the germline V gene are LGHNA and YNFKEQ. The CDR3 contains 16 residues. With 4 bases clipped from V and 3 bases from J, the junction kept 11 bases outside the gene matches.

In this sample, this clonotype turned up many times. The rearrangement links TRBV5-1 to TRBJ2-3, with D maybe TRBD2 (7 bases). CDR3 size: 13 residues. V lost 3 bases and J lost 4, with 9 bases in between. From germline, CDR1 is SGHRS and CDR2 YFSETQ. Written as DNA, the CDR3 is TGCGCCAGCAGCTGGGAGGGGGCAGATACGCAGTATTTT. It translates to CASSWEGADTQYF.

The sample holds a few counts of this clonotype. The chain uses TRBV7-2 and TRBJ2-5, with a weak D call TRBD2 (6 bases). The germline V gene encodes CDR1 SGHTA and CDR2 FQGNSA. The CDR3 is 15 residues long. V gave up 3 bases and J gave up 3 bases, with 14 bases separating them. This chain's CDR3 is CASSLGLTVKETQYF. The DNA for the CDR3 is TGTGCCAGCAGCTTGGGACTTACCGTAAAAGAGACCCAGTACTTC. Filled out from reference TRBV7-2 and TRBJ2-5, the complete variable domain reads GAGVSQSPSNKVTEKGKDVELRCDPISGHTALYWYRQSLGQGLEFLIYFQGNSAPDKSGLPSDRFSAERTGGSVSTLTIQRTQQEDSAVYLCASSLGLTVKETQYFGPGTRLLVL.

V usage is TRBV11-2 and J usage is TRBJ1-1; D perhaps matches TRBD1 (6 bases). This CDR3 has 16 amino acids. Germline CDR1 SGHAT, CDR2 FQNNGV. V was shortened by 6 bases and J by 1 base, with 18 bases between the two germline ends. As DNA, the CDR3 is TGTGCCAGCAGATTACACGGACAGAATGGGAACACTGAAGCTTTCTTT. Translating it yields CASRLHGQNGNTEAFF.

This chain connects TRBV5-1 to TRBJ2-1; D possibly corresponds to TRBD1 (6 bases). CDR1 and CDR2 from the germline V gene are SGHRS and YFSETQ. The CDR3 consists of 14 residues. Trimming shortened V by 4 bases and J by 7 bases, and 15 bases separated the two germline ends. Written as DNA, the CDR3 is TGCGCCAGCAGCATGGGGGCAGGGTATAATGAGCAGTTCTTC. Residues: CASSMGAGYNEQFF.

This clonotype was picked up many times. The CDR3 nucleotides read TGTGCCAGCAGCTTAGATCTAGTTAATGAGCAGTTCTTC. Encoded protein: CASSLDLVNEQFF. V gene TRBV7-2 combines with J gene TRBJ2-1; D gene unclear. V lost 1 base to trimming and J lost 7 bases, with 8 bases between them. CDR3 length equals 13 residues. Germline assignment: CDR1 SGHTA and CDR2 FQGNSA.

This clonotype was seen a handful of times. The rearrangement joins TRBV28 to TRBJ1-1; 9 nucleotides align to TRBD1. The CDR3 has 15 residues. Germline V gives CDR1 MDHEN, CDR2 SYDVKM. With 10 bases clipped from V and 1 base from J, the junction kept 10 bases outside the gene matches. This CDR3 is CATSKDRGRNTEAFF. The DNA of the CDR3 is TGTGCCACTTCTAAGGACAGGGGCAGGAACACTGAAGCTTTCTTT.

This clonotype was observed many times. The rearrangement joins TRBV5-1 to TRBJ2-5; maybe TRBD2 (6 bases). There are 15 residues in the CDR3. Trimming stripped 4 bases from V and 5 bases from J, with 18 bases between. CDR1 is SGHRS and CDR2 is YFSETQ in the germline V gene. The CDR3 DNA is TGCGCCAGCAGCCTCCGCGCGGGACCAGGGGAGACCCAGTACTTC. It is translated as CASSLRAGPGETQYF.

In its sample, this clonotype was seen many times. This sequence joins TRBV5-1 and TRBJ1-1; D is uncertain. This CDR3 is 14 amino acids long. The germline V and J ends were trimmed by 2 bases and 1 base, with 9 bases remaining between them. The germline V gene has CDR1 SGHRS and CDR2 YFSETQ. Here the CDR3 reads CASSLDRRNTEAFF. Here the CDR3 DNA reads TGCGCCAGCAGCTTAGATCGGCGGAACACTGAAGCTTTCTTT.

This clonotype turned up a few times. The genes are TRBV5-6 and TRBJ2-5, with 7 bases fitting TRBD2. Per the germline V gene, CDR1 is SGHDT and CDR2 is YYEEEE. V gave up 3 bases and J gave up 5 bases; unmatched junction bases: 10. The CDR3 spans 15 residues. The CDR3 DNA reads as TGTGCCAGCAGCTGGATGGGGGGGGTCTATGAGACCCAGTACTTC. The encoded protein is CASSWMGGVYETQYF. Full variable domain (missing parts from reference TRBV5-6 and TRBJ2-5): DAGVTQSPTHLIKTRGQQVTLRCSPKSGHDTVSWYQQALGQGPQFIFQYYEEEERQRGNFPDRFSGHQFPNYSSELNVNALLLGDSALYLCASSWMGGVYETQYFGPGTRLLVL.

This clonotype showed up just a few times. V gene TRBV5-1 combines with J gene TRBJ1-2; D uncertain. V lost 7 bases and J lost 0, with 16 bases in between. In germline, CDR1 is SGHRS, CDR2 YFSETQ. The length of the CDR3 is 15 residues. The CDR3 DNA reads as TGCGCCAGCGGTCATGGCAGGACGGCTAACTATGGCTACACCTTC. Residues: CASGHGRTANYGYTF.

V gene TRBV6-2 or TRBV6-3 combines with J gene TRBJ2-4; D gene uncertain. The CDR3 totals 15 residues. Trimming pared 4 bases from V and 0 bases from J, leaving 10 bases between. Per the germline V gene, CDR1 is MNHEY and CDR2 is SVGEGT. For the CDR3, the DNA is TGTGCCAGCAGTTTTGGCCAGATAGCCAAAAACATTCAGTACTTC. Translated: CASSFGQIAKNIQYF.

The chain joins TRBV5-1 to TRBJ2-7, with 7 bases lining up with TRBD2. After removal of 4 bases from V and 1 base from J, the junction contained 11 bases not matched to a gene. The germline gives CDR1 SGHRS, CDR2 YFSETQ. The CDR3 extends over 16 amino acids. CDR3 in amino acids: CASSPAGAGMSYEQYF. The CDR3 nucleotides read TGCGCCAGCAGCCCTGCGGGAGCGGGGATGTCCTACGAGCAGTACTTC. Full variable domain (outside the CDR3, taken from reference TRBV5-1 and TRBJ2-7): KAGVTQTPRYLIKTRGQQVTLSCSPISGHRSVSWYQQTPGQGLQFLFEYFSETQRNKGNFPGRFSGRQFSNSRSEMNVSTLELGDSALYLCASSPAGAGMSYEQYFGPGTRLTVT.

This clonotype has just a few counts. The DNA for the CDR3 is TGTGCCAGCAGCCCTTGGACAGGGGAGACAGATACGCAGTATTTT. Protein: CASSPWTGETDTQYF. The gene calls are TRBV7-6 and TRBJ2-3, with 9 bases that match TRBD1. The CDR3 is made up of 15 amino acids. Germline trimming cut 5 bases from V and 3 bases from J; bases unmatched to any gene: 6. Germline V gives CDR1 SGHVS, CDR2 FNYEAQ. The variable domain in full, completed from reference TRBV7-6 and TRBJ2-3, reads GAGVSQSPRYKVTKRGQDVALRCDPISGHVSLYWYRQALGQGPEFLTYFNYEAQQDKSGLPNDRFSAERPEGSISTLTIQRTEQRDSAMYRCASSPWTGETDTQYFGPGTRLTVL.

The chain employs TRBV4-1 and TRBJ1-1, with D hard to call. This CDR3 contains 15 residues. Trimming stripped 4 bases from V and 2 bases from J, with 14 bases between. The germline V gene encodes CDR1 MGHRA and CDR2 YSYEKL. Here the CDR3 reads CASSLRRVQNTEAFF. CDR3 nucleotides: TGCGCCAGCAGCCTCCGAAGGGTGCAAAACACTGAAGCTTTCTTT.

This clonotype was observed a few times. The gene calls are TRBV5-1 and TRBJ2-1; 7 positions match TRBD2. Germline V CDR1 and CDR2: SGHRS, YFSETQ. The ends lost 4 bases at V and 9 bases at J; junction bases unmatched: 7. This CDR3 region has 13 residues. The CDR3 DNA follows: TGCGCCAGCAGCCCAACTAGCGTCGGTGAGCAGTTCTTC. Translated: CASSPTSVGEQFF. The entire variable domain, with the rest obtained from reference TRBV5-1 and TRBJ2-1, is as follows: KAGVTQTPRYLIKTRGQQVTLSCSPISGHRSVSWYQQTPGQGLQFLFEYFSETQRNKGNFPGRFSGRQFSNSRSEMNVSTLELGDSALYLCASSPTSVGEQFFGPGTRLTVL.

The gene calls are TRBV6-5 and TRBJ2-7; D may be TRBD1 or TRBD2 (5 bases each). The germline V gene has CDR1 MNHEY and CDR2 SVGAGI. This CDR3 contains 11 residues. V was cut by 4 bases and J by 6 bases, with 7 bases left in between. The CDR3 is CASSWGPEQYF. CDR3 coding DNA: TGTGCCAGCAGTTGGGGACCCGAGCAGTACTTC.

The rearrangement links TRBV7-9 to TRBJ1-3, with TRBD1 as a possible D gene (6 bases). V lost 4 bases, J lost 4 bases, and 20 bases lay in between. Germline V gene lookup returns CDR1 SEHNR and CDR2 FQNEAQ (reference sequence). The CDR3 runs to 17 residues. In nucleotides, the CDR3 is TGTGCCAGCAGCTCTCCCACGGTGGGGGCGCGCGGAAACACCATATATTTT. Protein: CASSSPTVGARGNTIYF. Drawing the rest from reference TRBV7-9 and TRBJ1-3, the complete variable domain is DTGVSQNPRHKITKRGQNVTFRCDPISEHNRLYWYRQTLGQGPEFLTYFQNEAQLEKSRLLSDRFSAERPKGSFSTLEIQRTEQGDSAMYLCASSSPTVGARGNTIYFGEGSWLTVV.

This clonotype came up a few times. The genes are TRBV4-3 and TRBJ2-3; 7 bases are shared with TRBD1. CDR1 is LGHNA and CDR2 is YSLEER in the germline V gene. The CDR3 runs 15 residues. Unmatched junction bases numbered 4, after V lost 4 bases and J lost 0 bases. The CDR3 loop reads CASSRGQESTDTQYF. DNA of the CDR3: TGCGCCAGCAGCCGCGGACAGGAGAGCACAGATACGCAGTATTTT.

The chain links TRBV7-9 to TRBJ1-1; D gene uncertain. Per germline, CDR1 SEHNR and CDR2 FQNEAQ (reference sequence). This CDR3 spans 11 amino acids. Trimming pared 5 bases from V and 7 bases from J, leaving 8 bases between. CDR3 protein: CASSRESEAFF. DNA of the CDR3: TGTGCCAGCAGCCGCGAAAGTGAAGCTTTCTTT.